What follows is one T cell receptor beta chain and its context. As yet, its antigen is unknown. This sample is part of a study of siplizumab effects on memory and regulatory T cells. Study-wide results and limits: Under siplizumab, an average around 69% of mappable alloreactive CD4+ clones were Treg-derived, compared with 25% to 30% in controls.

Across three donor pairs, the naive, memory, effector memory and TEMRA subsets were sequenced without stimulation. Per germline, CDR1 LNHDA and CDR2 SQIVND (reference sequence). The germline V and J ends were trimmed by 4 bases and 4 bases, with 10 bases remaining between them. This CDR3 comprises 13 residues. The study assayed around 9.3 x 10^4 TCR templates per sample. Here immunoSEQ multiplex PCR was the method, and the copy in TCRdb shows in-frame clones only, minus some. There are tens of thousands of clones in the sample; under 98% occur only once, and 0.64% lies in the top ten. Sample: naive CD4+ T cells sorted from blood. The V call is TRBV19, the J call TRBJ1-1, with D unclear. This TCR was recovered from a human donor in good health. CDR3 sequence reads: CASSTLARTEAFF. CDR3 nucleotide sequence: TGTGCCAGTAGTACCCTGGCCCGCACTGAAGCTTTCTTT.